A selection of T cell receptor beta chains follows, all from one sample in a study of CD8 T cells in ankylosing spondylitis. MiXCR, run by TCRdb on the 5' RACE reads, gives a single entry per CDR3 protein. In the table there are around 330,000 distinct CDR3 sequences, 11% of which are singletons. Sequenced sample: blood, either unsorted or a sorted T cell fraction (not recorded which). The receptors stem from a female donor with ankylosing spondylitis or in good health (not recorded which). Each CDR3 is given with its conserved first and last residue. The order of the fields is clone size, D gene, J gene, V gene, CDR3 DNA, CDR3 protein. A D gene is named only where the DNA matches it firmly. Only some rows state a clone size, as once, few, many or a class for expanded clones.

>many|TRBD1|TRBJ1-1|TRBV28
TGTGCCAGCAGTTTACCTACAGGGGGGAAAACTGAAGCTTTCTTT
CASSLPTGGKTEAFF
>few|NA|TRBJ2-7|TRBV5-1
TGCGCCAGCAGCCCGCTAGGGGACATAGCCTACGAGCAGTACTTC
CASSPLGDIAYEQYF
>few|TRBD2|TRBJ2-1|TRBV14
TGTGCCAGCAGCCGGGGGACTAGCGGCAACTACAATGAGCAGTTCTTC
CASSRGTSGNYNEQFF
>few|TRBD1|TRBJ1-1|TRBV7-9
TGTGCCAGCAGCCCTCCGGGACAGGTGGGTTCAGCCTTCTTT
CASSPPGQVGSAFF
>many|TRBD1|TRBJ1-1|TRBV12-3/TRBV12-4
TGTGCCAGCAGTTACACGGACAGGGGACCTTTCTTT
CASSYTDRGPFF
>many|TRBD1|TRBJ2-1|TRBV5-1
TGCGCCAGCAGCCCCCGGACAGGTCTCAATGAGCAGTTCTTC
CASSPRTGLNEQFF
>many|NA|TRBJ1-2|TRBV5-1
TGCGCCAGCAGCTTGGCGGTTAATAGACAGGCGAATGGCTACACCTTC
CASSLAVNRQANGYTF
>many|NA|TRBJ1-1|TRBV6-1
TGTGCCAGCAGCCCCCCCCCTTACTCTGAAGCTTTCTTT
CASSPPPYSEAFF
>many|NA|TRBJ1-2|TRBV6-1
TGTGCCAGCAGAGGAGCGGCAAACTATGGCTACACCTTC
CASRGAANYGYTF
>many|TRBD1|TRBJ1-6|TRBV4-1
TGCGCCAGCAGCCAAGATCAGGGGGAGAATTCACCCCTCCACTTT
CASSQDQGENSPLHF
>many|NA|TRBJ2-7|TRBV10-3
TGTGCCATCAGTGAGTCGGGAGACTTCACCTACGAGCAGTACTTC
CAISESGDFTYEQYF
>many|TRBD1|TRBJ2-5|TRBV5-1
TGCGCCAGCAGCTTTAATGGACAGGATCGAGAGACCCAGTACTTC
CASSFNGQDRETQYF
>many|NA|TRBJ2-3|TRBV15
TGTGCCACCAGCTCAAGATTTAGCTGGCCCAGCACAGATACGCAGTATTTT
CATSSRFSWPSTDTQYF
>many|NA|TRBJ1-5|TRBV20-1
TGCAGTGCCGAAGGTGTGGGCAATCAGCCCCAGCATTTT
CSAEGVGNQPQHF
>many|NA|TRBJ1-3|TRBV7-9
TGTGCCAGCAGCCCGGTCTGGGTCTTAAACACCATATATTTT
CASSPVWVLNTIYF
>many|TRBD1|TRBJ2-7|TRBV10-3
TGTGCCATCAAGGGGGCCGAGGTAGAACAGTACTTC
CAIKGAEVEQYF
>few|NA|TRBJ2-1|TRBV5-1
TGCGCCAGCAGCAGGAGCTCCTACAATGAGCAGTTCTTC
CASSRSSYNEQFF
>NA|TRBD1|TRBJ2-2|TRBV7-7
TGTGCTAGCAGCTTAAGCCTCCAGGGGGCCGGGGAGCTGTTTTTT
CASSLSLQGAGELFF
>NA|TRBD1|TRBJ2-7|TRBV28
TGTGCCAGCAGTTTTGGCGGACAGGGTCCCTACGAGCAGTACTTC
CASSFGGQGPYEQYF
>many|NA|TRBJ2-1|TRBV15
TGTGCCACCAGCAGAGATGGGGGTAACAATGAGCAGTTCTTC
CATSRDGGNNEQFF
>NA|NA|TRBJ1-1|TRBV7-9
TGTGCCAGCAGCTTGCCTGCAGGGCTAAACACTGAAGCTTTCTTT
CASSLPAGLNTEAFF
>NA|NA|TRBJ2-3|TRBV27
TGTGCCAGCAAACCCTTCTCCACAGATACGCAGTATTTT
CASKPFSTDTQYF
>many|NA|TRBJ2-1|TRBV7-6
TGTGCCAGCAGCTTAGATGATGAGCAGTTCTTC
CASSLDDEQFF
>many|TRBD1|TRBJ2-2|TRBV5-1
TGCGCCAGCAGCCCTAGGACAGGGTGGGCCGGGGAGCTGTTTTTT
CASSPRTGWAGELFF
>NA|TRBD1|TRBJ1-5|TRBV18
TGTGCCAGCTCACCAGGGACAGGGAGTAAGCAGCCCCAGCATTTT
CASSPGTGSKQPQHF
>many|NA|TRBJ1-4|TRBV12-3/TRBV12-4
TGTGCCAGCAGTTCCTCTCTACCACCGGTGTTTTTT
CASSSSLPPVFF
>many|NA|TRBJ2-3|TRBV7-2
TGTGCCAGCAGCTTATCCTACGATACGCAGTATTTT
CASSLSYDTQYF
>many|NA|TRBJ1-2|TRBV20-1
TGCAGTGCTGGGGGGGGCTATGGCTACACCTTC
CSAGGGYGYTF
>few|NA|TRBJ1-5|TRBV12-3/TRBV12-4
TGTGCCAGCAGTTTCTGGGGGGGCAATCAGCCCCAGCATTTT
CASSFWGGNQPQHF
>NA|TRBD1|TRBJ2-7|TRBV12-3/TRBV12-4
TGTGCCAGCAGCATAACACCCGGGACAGGGGCCTACGAGCAGTACTTC
CASSITPGTGAYEQYF
>many|TRBD1|TRBJ1-3|TRBV5-5
TGTGCCAGCAGTTTTGGACAGGCGTCTGGAAACACCATATATTTT
CASSFGQASGNTIYF
>many|NA|TRBJ1-5|TRBV20-1
TGCAGTGCTTGGGAGGGGGTTACCCAGCATTTT
CSAWEGVTQHF
>many|TRBD2|TRBJ2-5|TRBV20-1
TGCAGTGCTAGAGATCGGCTAGCGGGAGCAGAGACCCAGTACTTC
CSARDRLAGAETQYF
>many|NA|TRBJ1-3|TRBV12-3/TRBV12-4
TGTGCCAGCAGTCCAGACAGGAGCTCTGGAAACACCATATATTTT
CASSPDRSSGNTIYF
>NA|NA|TRBJ1-1|TRBV5-5
TGTGCCAGCAGCTTATCGGCGGCTAACCCCACTGAAGCTTTCTTT
CASSLSAANPTEAFF
>many|NA|TRBJ1-1|TRBV27
TGTGCCAGCAGTCTGCCAACGGGGCGGGCTTTCTTT
CASSLPTGRAFF
>NA|NA|TRBJ2-2|TRBV20-1
TGCAGTGCTAGAGATCGGGAGCTTCTAGACACCGGGGAGCTGTTTTTT
CSARDRELLDTGELFF
>many|TRBD2|TRBJ2-2|TRBV7-2
TGTGCCAGCAGCTTGGCGGGAGTCTCTCACACCGGGGAGCTGTTTTTT
CASSLAGVSHTGELFF
>many|NA|TRBJ1-4|TRBV27
TGTGCCAGCAGACGACAGGCCGAGGGTGAAAAACTGTTTTTT
CASRRQAEGEKLFF
>many|TRBD1|TRBJ2-1|TRBV24-1
TGTGCCACCAGTGATCTCTCCGGGACAGGGCCCTACAATGAGCAGTTCTTC
CATSDLSGTGPYNEQFF
>many|TRBD1|TRBJ2-2|TRBV28
TGTGCCAGCAGTTGGGTGTTGGGACAGGGGAGTACCGGGGAGCTGTTTTTT
CASSWVLGQGSTGELFF
>NA|NA|TRBJ1-1|TRBV7-2
TGTGCCAGCAGACCCGGGACACGAGCCGACGCTTTCTTT
CASRPGTRADAFF
>many|NA|TRBJ2-1|TRBV18
TGTGCCAGCTCACCGCGACCGGACAATGAGCAGTTCTTC
CASSPRPDNEQFF
>few|TRBD1|TRBJ1-5|TRBV28
TGTGCCAGCAGTCCCCGGACAGGGGTAAGCAATCAGCCCCAGCATTTT
CASSPRTGVSNQPQHF
>many|NA|TRBJ2-3|TRBV5-1
TGCGCCAGCAGCTTCCAGAAATACACAGATACGCAGTATTTT
CASSFQKYTDTQYF
>many|NA|TRBJ2-7|TRBV20-1
TGCAGTGCTAGTTCCTACCCGATCGAATACGAGCAGTACTTC
CSASSYPIEYEQYF
>many|TRBD1|TRBJ2-2|TRBV5-6
TGTGCCAGCAGCTCGTTGGACAGGGGGAGCGGGGAGCTGTTTTTT
CASSSLDRGSGELFF
>NA|TRBD1|TRBJ1-6|TRBV20-1
TGCAGTGTCCCACAGGGGACGATGAATTCACCCCTCCACTTT
CSVPQGTMNSPLHF
>many|NA|TRBJ1-5|TRBV20-1
TGCAGTGCTGCTGGGCAGTTACATAGCAATCAGCCCCAGCATTTT
CSAAGQLHSNQPQHF
>NA|TRBD2|TRBJ2-1|TRBV20-1
TGCAGTCCCCGGGAGCGGGAGGGCCTTGAGGGTGAGCAGTTCTTC
CSPREREGLEGEQFF
>NA|TRBD2|TRBJ2-2|TRBV20-1
TGCAGTGGTGTGACTAGCCAAGCGACCGGGGAGCTGTTTTTT
CSGVTSQATGELFF
>few|NA|TRBJ1-1|TRBV5-1
TGCGCCAGCAGCTTGGCGACCAGGGGCCCGAACACTGAAGCTTTCTTT
CASSLATRGPNTEAFF
>NA|TRBD1|TRBJ2-6|TRBV11-1
TGTGCCAGCAGCCAGGGACAGGGGGATTCCTCTGGGGCCAACGTCCTGACTTTC
CASSQGQGDSSGANVLTF
>few|NA|TRBJ1-1|TRBV2
TGTGCCAGCAGCCAGCCCTCAAGGGGCACTGAAGCTTTCTTT
CASSQPSRGTEAFF
>NA|TRBD1|TRBJ1-1|TRBV7-3
TGTGCCAGCAGCTTAGGTCCGGACAGGGAAAGGACTGAAGCTTTCTTT
CASSLGPDRERTEAFF
>many|NA|TRBJ1-1|TRBV18
TGTGCCAGCTTTCTTTCTGCAGATCGGGCTTTCTTT
CASFLSADRAFF
>many|TRBD1|TRBJ1-1|TRBV15
TGTGCCACCAGCATGGGACAGCTGAACACTGAAGCTTTCTTT
CATSMGQLNTEAFF